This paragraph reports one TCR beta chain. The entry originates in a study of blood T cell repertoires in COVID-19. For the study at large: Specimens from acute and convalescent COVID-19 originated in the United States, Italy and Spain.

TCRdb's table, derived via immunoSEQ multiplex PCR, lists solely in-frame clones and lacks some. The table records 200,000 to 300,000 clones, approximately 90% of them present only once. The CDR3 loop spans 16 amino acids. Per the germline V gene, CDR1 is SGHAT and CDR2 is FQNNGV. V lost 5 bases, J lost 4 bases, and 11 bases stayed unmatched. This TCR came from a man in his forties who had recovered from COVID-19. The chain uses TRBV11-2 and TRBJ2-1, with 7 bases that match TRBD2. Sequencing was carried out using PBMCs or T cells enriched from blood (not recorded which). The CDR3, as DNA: TGTGCCAGCAGCCCACGATCGGGGGGACGATACAATGAGCAGTTCTTC. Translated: CASSPRSGGRYNEQFF.